This is a list of T cell receptor beta chains from one sample in a study of shared clonotypes between healthy human individuals. Produced via immunoSEQ multiplex PCR; TCRdb's table is partial and in-frame only. The profile covers over 95,000 clones, with over 40% appearing a single time and over 12% taken by the ten largest. The sample consisted of PBMCs. The receptors originated from a middle-aged woman in good health. Some clones in this sample may be carry-over from other donors' samples. The CDR3 runs from the conserved cysteine through the conserved F or W. The D gene is left open where the match is weak. Some rows have no size entry. The others give once, few or many, or a class for an expanded clone.

NA	few	TRBJ1-2	TRBV27	TGTGCCAGCCGCCGGGACATATTCTATGGCTACACCTTC	CASRRDIFYGYTF
TRBD1	many	TRBJ1-3	TRBV9	TGTGCCAGCAGCCCTGAGGGGGCGCGAGGAAACACCATATATTTT	CASSPEGARGNTIYF
NA	NA	TRBJ2-7	TRBV30	TGTGCCTGGAGTGTAAGGGGCCCCGCCTACGAGCAGTACTTC	CAWSVRGPAYEQYF
NA	NA	TRBJ2-1	TRBV28	TGTGCCAGCAGTTTACTTCCCAGCTCCTACAATGAGCAGTTCTTC	CASSLLPSSYNEQFF
NA	NA	TRBJ2-7	TRBV28	TGTGCCAGCAGTTCCCCCCTCGAGCAGTACTTC	CASSSPLEQYF
NA	NA	TRBJ2-7	TRBV5-1	TGCGCCAGCAGCTTGGGTGGCAGGGGTAGGAACGAGCAGTACTTC	CASSLGGRGRNEQYF
NA	many	TRBJ1-5	TRBV19	TGTGCCAGTAGTATTGTACAGGAACATCAGCCCCAGCATTTT	CASSIVQEHQPQHF
TRBD2	many	TRBJ2-1	TRBV30	TGTGCCTGGAGCGCGGGACTAGCGGACAACAATGAGCAGTTCTTC	CAWSAGLADNNEQFF
NA	NA	TRBJ2-1	TRBV2	TGTGCCAGCAGGCAGGGGGGGTCCTCCTACAATGAGCAGTTCTTC	CASRQGGSSYNEQFF
TRBD2	NA	TRBJ2-7	TRBV5-1	TGCGCCAGCAGCAGCATAGCGGGGACCTACGAGCAGTACTTC	CASSSIAGTYEQYF
TRBD1	many	TRBJ2-7	TRBV20-1	TGCAGTGCTACCTCACAGGGGTCGAAGTACTTC	CSATSQGSKYF
TRBD2	NA	TRBJ2-2	TRBV7-6	TGTGCCAGCAGCCGGACTAGCACGAACACCGGGGAGCTGTTTTTT	CASSRTSTNTGELFF
NA	many	TRBJ1-5	TRBV28	TGTGCCAGCAGTTTATGGCAGGATTATAGCAATCAGCCCCAGCATTTT	CASSLWQDYSNQPQHF
NA	NA	TRBJ2-3	TRBV30	TGTGCCTGGAGCCTACTAGGGGAACAGTATTTT	CAWSLLGEQYF
NA	few	TRBJ2-7	TRBV6-1	TGTGCCAGCAGTGAAGCGGAAGGGGTTGACGAGCAGTACTTC	CASSEAEGVDEQYF
NA	NA	TRBJ2-7	TRBV7-6	TGTGCCAGCAGCTACGGCCCAGGTACTTACGAGCAGTACTTC	CASSYGPGTYEQYF
TRBD1	NA	TRBJ2-4	TRBV19	TGTGCCAGTAGTACGACAGGGGGCTCAAACATTCAGTACTTC	CASSTTGGSNIQYF
NA	many	TRBJ2-3	TRBV9	TGTGCCAGCAGCGTAGTTGCGGGAATAACAGATACGCAGTATTTT	CASSVVAGITDTQYF
TRBD2	few	TRBJ2-1	TRBV7-9	TGTGCCAGCAGCTTCCGGACTAGCGGGTCCTATGAGCAGTTCTTC	CASSFRTSGSYEQFF
NA	NA	TRBJ1-6	TRBV18	TGTGCCAGCTCACCCTCTACACCCCCCGAATCACCCCTCCACTTT	CASSPSTPPESPLHF
TRBD2	NA	TRBJ2-5	TRBV28	TGTGCCAGCATGATGGGGGCGGGAGGGCCCCAGACCCAGTACTTC	CASMMGAGGPQTQYF
NA	NA	TRBJ2-7	TRBV20-1	TGCAGTGCTGCATCCTACGAGCAGTACTTC	CSAASYEQYF
TRBD1	NA	TRBJ1-2	TRBV7-9	TGTGCCAACGGAAGGACAGGGGGCAACTATGGCTACACCTTC	CANGRTGGNYGYTF
TRBD2	NA	TRBJ2-7	TRBV27	TGTGCCAGCAGTTTACGGGTGGGAGCGGGGACCTACGAGCAGTACTTC	CASSLRVGAGTYEQYF
NA	few	TRBJ1-1	TRBV5-1	TGCGCCAGCAGCTTGGGAGTGAACACTGAAGCTTTCTTT	CASSLGVNTEAFF
NA	NA	TRBJ1-2	TRBV29-1	TGCAGCGAGTCCTCGAACTATGGCTACATCTTC	CSESSNYGYIF
TRBD1	many	TRBJ1-4	TRBV29-1	TGCAGCGTTTCCCGGACAGGGATTAGGGCTAATGAAAAACTGTTTTTT	CSVSRTGIRANEKLFF
NA	NA	TRBJ2-7	TRBV30	TGTGCCTGGAGTCTCGGGTACGAGCAGTACTTC	CAWSLGYEQYF
NA	few	TRBJ2-7	TRBV9	TGTGCCAGCAGCGTAGGTTTACAAGACTACGAGCAGTACTTC	CASSVGLQDYEQYF